The present entry profiles one T cell receptor beta chain with its context. Other DNA sequences within the sample encode an identical CDR3. TCRdb keeps only in-frame clones here, not all; method: immunoSEQ multiplex PCR. Of tens of thousands of clones in the sample, less than 90% are singletons; the top ten hold 15% to 20%. This sample stems from a study of T cell responses to AZD1222 COVID-19 vaccine. With 1 base removed from V and 5 bases from J, the gap between germline ends came to 2 bases. CDR3 length equals 11 residues. This sequence joins TRBV12-3 or TRBV12-4 and TRBJ2-5; no reliable D call. This clonotype was sampled from an adult in good health. The sequences come from peripheral blood, collected on day 0 of AZD1222 vaccination. The CDR3: CASSLEETQYF. For the CDR3, the DNA is TGTGCCAGCAGTTTAGAGGAGACCCAGTACTTC.